This TCR beta chain emerged from a study of identical twins. Overall study results and limits: The more abundant beta clonotypes in cord blood had fewer insertions, and memory repertoires did not show this.

This clonotype has a handful of counts. Its specificity is not known. CDR1 is SGHNT, CDR2 YENEEA, per germline. V was clipped by 5 bases and J by 5 bases; unmatched bases: 10. This CDR3 has 15 residues. TCRdb analysed the 5' RACE reads with MiXCR anew, one entry per CDR3 protein. The sample contains roughly 630,000 distinct CDR3 sequences, 7.1% of which appear only once. The same specimen was also included in a second study, on yellow fever vaccine responses in identical twins.

The receptor was derived from a woman in her late teens or twenties in good health. The sequencing input was PBMCs. The rearrangement joins TRBV11-3 to TRBJ2-3, with 7 bases matching TRBD2. The CDR3 region is CASSGLADRVDTQYF. The CDR3 DNA is TGTGCCAGCAGCGGTCTAGCGGATCGGGTAGATACGCAGTATTTT.